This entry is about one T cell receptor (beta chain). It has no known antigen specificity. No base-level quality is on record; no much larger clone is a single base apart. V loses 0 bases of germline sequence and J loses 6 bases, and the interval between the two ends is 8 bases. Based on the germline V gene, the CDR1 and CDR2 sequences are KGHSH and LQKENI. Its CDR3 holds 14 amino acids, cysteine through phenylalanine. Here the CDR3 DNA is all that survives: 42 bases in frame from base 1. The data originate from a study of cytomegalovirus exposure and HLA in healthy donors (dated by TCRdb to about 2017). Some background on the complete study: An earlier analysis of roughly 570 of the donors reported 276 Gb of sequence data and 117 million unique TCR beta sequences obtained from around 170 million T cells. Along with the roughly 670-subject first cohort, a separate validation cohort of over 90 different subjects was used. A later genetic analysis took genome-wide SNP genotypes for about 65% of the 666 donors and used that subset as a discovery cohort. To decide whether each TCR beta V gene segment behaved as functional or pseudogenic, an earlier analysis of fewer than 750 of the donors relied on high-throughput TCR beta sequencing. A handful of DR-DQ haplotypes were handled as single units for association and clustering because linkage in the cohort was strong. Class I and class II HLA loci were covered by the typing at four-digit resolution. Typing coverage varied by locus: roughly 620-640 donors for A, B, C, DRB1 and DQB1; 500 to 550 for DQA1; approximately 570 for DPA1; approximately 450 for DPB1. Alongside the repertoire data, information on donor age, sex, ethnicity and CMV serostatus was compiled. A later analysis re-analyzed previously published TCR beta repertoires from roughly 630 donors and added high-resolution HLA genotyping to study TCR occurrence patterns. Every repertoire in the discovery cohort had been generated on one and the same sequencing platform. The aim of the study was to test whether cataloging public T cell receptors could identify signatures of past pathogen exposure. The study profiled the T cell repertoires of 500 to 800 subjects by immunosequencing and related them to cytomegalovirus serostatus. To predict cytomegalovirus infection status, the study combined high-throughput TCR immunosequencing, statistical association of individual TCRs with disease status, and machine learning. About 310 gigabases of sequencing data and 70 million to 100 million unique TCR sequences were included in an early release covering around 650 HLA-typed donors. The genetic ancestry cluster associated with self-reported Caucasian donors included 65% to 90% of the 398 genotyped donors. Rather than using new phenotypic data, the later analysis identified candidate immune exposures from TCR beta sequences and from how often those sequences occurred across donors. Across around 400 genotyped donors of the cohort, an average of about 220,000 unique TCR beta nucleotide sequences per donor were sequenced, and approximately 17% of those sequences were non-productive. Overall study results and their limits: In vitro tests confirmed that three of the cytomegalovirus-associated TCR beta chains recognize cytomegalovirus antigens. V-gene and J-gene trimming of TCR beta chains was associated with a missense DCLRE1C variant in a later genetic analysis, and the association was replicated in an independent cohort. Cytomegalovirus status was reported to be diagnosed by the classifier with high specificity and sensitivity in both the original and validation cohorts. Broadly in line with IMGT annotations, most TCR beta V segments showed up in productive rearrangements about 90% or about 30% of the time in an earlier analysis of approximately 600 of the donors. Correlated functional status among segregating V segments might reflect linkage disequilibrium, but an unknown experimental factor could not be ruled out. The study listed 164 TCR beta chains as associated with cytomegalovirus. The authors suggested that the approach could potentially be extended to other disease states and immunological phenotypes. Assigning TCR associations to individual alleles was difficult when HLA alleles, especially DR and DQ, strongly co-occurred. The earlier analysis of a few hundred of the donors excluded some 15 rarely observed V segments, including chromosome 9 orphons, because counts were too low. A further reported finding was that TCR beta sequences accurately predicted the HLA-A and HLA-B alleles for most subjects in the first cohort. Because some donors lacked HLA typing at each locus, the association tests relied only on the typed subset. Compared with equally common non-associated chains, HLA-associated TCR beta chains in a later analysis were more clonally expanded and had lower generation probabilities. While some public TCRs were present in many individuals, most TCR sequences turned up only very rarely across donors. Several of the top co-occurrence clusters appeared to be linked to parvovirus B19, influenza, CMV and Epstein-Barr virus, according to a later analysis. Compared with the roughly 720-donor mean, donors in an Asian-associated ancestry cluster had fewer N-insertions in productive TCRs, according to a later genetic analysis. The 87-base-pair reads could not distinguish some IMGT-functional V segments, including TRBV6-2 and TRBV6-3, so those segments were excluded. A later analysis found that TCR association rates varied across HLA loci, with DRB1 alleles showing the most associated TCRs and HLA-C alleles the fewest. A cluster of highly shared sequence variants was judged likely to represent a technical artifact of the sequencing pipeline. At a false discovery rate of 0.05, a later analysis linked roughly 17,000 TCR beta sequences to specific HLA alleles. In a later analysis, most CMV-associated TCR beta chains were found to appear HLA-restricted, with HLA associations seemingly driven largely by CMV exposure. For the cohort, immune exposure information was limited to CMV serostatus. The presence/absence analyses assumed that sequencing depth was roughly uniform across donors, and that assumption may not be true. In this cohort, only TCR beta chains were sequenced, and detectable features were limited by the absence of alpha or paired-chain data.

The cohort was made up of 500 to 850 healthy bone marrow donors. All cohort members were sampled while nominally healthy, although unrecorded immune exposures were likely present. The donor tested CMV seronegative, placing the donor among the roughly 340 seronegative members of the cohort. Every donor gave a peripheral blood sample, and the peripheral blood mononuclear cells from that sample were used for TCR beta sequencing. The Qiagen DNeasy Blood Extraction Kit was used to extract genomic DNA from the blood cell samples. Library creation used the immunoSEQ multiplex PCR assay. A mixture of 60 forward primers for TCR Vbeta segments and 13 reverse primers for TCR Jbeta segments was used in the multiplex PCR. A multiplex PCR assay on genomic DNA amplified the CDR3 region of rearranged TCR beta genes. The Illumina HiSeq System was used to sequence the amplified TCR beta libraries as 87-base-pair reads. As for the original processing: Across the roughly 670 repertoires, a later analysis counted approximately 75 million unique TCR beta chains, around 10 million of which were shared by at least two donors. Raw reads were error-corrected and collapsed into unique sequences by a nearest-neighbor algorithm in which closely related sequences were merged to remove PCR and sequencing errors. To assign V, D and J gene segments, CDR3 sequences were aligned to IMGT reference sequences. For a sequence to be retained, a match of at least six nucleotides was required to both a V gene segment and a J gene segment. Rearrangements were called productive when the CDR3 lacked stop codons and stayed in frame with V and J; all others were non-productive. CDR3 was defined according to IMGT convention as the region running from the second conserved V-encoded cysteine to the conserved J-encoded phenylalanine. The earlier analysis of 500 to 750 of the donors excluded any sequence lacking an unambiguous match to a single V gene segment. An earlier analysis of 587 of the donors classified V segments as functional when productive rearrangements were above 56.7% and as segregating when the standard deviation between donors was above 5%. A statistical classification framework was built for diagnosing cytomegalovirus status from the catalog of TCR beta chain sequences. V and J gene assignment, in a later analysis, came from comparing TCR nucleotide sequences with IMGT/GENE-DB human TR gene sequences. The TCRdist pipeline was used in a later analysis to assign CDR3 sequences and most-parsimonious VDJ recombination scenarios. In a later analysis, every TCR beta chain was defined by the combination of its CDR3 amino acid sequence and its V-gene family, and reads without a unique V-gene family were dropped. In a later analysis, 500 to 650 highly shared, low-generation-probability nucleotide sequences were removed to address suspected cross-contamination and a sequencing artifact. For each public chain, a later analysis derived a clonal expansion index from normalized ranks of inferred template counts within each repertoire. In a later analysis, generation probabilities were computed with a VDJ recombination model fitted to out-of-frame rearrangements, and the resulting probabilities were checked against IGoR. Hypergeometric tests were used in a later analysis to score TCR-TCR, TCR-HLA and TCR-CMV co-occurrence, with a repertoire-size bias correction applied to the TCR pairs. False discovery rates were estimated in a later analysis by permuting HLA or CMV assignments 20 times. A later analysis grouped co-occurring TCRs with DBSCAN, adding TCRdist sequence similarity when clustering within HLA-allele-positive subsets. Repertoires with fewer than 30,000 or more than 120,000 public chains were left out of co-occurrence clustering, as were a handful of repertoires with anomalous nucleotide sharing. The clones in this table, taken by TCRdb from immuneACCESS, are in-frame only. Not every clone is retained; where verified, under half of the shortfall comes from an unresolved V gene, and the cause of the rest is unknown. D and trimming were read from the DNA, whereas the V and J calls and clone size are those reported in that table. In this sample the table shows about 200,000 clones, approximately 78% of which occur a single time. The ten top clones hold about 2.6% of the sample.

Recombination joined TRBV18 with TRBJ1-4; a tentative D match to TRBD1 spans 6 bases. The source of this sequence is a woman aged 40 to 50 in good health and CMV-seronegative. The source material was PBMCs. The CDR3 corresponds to CASSPPQGYEKLFF. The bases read TGTGCCAGCTCACCACCGCAGGGGTATGAAAAACTGTTTTTT.